The clone carrying this T cell receptor beta chain was detected ten times or more. Trimming took 2 bases from V and 4 from J, leaving 9 bases between them. The CDR3 has 14 amino acids. The germline V gene has CDR1 SGHNT and CDR2 YYREEE (reference sequence). The entry originates in a study of blood T cell repertoires in COVID-19. Across the whole study: Whether acute or convalescent, the COVID-19 samples came from the United States, Italy and Spain.

The method was immunoSEQ multiplex PCR; TCRdb's version includes in-frame clones alone and lacks a portion of them. The table shows about 500,000 clones, with about nine tenths occurring only once. Ages ranged from roughly 18 to 100 years, with residence in approximately 25 US areas. For recovered donors of Cohort 3, there were two negative PCRs, clearance, or symptom resolution. What was sequenced was PBMCs or T cells enriched from blood (not recorded which). This TCR came from a young woman who had recovered from COVID-19. The V call is TRBV5-4, the J call TRBJ2-2, with D perhaps matching TRBD1 (6 bases). The chain's CDR3 is CASSFGTTTGELFF. The CDR3 bases are TGTGCCAGCAGCTTCGGGACAACCACCGGGGAGCTGTTTTTT.